These T cell receptor beta chains were read from a single sample in a study of Graves' ophthalmopathy and Graves' hyperthyroidism. TCRdb reprocessed the multiplex PCR reads via MiXCR and lists one record per CDR3 protein. The table has about 380,000 distinct CDR3 sequences, approximately 15% seen once. Material: peripheral blood. Every receptor here comes from a woman under 30 with stable Graves' hyperthyroidism. Both conserved end residues are part of each CDR3. A D gene is named only where the DNA matches it firmly. Clone size is shown for a subset of rows, as once, few, many or a class of expanded clone.

J gene | D gene | V gene | clone size | CDR3 DNA | CDR3 protein
TRBJ1-6 | - | TRBV14 | many | TGTGCCAGCAGCCAAGCCAGGGTTCCCCTCCACTTT | CASSQARVPLHF
TRBJ1-2 | - | TRBV3-1 | - | TGTGCCAGCAGCCAAGTCGCGGTCTCTAACTATGGCTACACCTTC | CASSQVAVSNYGYTF
TRBJ1-1 | - | TRBV7-9 | many | TGTGCCAGCAGCTTAACCGCGAGGGACACTGAAGCTTTCTTT | CASSLTARDTEAFF
TRBJ2-2 | - | TRBV29-1 | many | TGCAGCGCTCAGGGAACCGGGGAGCTGTTTTTT | CSAQGTGELFF
TRBJ1-1 | TRBD1 | TRBV29-1 | many | TGCAGCGCCCGATACAGGGGAACTGAAGCTTTCTTT | CSARYRGTEAFF
TRBJ1-2 | TRBD1 | TRBV11-2 | many | TGTGCCAGCAGCTTAGTTGCCCCGGGACAGGGCTACTATGGCTACACCTTC | CASSLVAPGQGYYGYTF
TRBJ2-7 | - | TRBV5-5 | many | TGTGCCAGCATCCGCGAGTACGAGCAGTACTTC | CASIREYEQYF
TRBJ2-7 | - | TRBV11-2 | many | TGTGCCAGCAGCGTTGGAGACATTCTCTACGAGCAGTACTTC | CASSVGDILYEQYF
TRBJ1-2 | - | TRBV12-3/TRBV12-4 | many | TGTGCCAGCAGTTTCGACGGTGGTAATGGCTACACCTTC | CASSFDGGNGYTF
TRBJ1-1 | - | TRBV12-3/TRBV12-4 | many | TGTGCCAGCAGCCTTTCCCGAGGGGGGACTGAAGCTTTCTTT | CASSLSRGGTEAFF
TRBJ1-1 | TRBD1 | TRBV12-3/TRBV12-4 | - | TGTGCCAGCAGGGGGGCAGGGGGGAGCACTGAAGCTTTCTTT | CASRGAGGSTEAFF
TRBJ2-7 | - | TRBV6-1 | many | TGTGCCAGCAGGGCAGGGGGGGGCGGTGGCTACGAGCAGTACTTC | CASRAGGGGGYEQYF
TRBJ2-5 | - | TRBV6-1 | - | TGTGCCAGCAAATACCGGGACACCGACGATGAGACCCAGTACTTC | CASKYRDTDDETQYF
TRBJ2-2 | - | TRBV4-1 | - | TGCGCCAGCAGCCAACAGAGAGACACCGGGGAGCTGTTTTTT | CASSQQRDTGELFF
TRBJ1-1 | - | TRBV20-1 | many | TGCAGTGCTAGAGGTGCGAGAGGGGACACTGAAGCTTTCTTT | CSARGARGDTEAFF
TRBJ2-4 | TRBD2 | TRBV7-9 | - | TGTGCCAGCAGCATAGGGAGCAATAGTGGCGGGGGAAAGATTCAGTACTTC | CASSIGSNSGGGKIQYF
TRBJ1-1 | - | TRBV27 | many | TGTGCCAGCAGAGCCTTGACTTCGAACACTGAAGCTTTCTTT | CASRALTSNTEAFF
TRBJ2-3 | - | TRBV25-1 | many | TGTGCCAGCAGTGAATTCAGGGTCAACACAGATACGCAGTATTTT | CASSEFRVNTDTQYF
TRBJ2-3 | TRBD2 | TRBV12-3/TRBV12-4 | many | TGTGCCAGCAGCCCCGGGACTAGCCAAGGCCAGTATTTT | CASSPGTSQGQYF
TRBJ2-5 | - | TRBV28 | many | TGTGCCAGCAGTTTTCACCTACTCGCGGGGGAGACCCAGTACTTC | CASSFHLLAGETQYF
TRBJ1-2 | - | TRBV2 | many | TGTGCCAGCAGTGAGGGCAGGGCCTATGGCTACACCTTC | CASSEGRAYGYTF
TRBJ1-1 | - | TRBV9 | - | TGTGCCAGCAGCGTAGGTTTCCAGGACCCGAACACTGAAGCTTTCTTT | CASSVGFQDPNTEAFF
TRBJ1-1 | - | TRBV7-9 | many | TGTGCCAGCAGCTCACAGGGTGAAGCTTTCTTT | CASSSQGEAFF
TRBJ1-1 | TRBD1 | TRBV11-1 | many | TGTGCCAGCAGCCGAGACAGGGGAGGAAGTACTGAAGCTTTCTTT | CASSRDRGGSTEAFF
TRBJ2-5 | - | TRBV20-1 | - | TGCAGTGCAGCACAGGGAGGGGAGACCCAGTACTTC | CSAAQGGETQYF
TRBJ2-1 | - | TRBV14 | many | TGTGCCAGCAGCCACTTAGCCTTTCGCTACAATGAGCAGTTCTTC | CASSHLAFRYNEQFF
TRBJ2-5 | TRBD1 | TRBV24-1 | many | TGTGCCACCAGTGATGAAGGACAGGACCAAGATACCCAGTACTTC | CATSDEGQDQDTQYF